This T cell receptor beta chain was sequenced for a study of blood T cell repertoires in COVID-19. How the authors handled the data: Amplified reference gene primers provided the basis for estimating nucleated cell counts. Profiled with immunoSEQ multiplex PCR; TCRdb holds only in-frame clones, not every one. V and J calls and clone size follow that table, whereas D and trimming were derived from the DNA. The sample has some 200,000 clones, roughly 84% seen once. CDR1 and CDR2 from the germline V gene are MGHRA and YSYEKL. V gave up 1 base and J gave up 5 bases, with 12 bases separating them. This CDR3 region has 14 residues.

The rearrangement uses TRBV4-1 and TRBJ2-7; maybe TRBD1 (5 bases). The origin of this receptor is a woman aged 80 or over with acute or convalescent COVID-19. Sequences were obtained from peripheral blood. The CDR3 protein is CASSQVDSPHEQYF. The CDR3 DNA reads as TGCGCCAGCAGCCAAGTCGACAGTCCCCACGAGCAGTACTTC.